Reported below is one T cell receptor (beta chain). What it recognizes is unknown. The germline gene is not matched at one end of the junction; a read error may be the cause. Germline lookup yields CDR1 DFQATT and CDR2 SNEGSKA (reference sequence). This CDR3 contains 13 residues. This entry comes from a study of glioma-infiltrating T cells. Broader study findings: Only very few CDR3 sequences appeared in both tissue and blood. Gliomas, especially low-grade, showed above-expected tissue-blood divergence; non-neoplastic patients showed below.

The iRepertoire nested amplicon-rescue multiplex PCR amplified TCR alpha and beta CDR3s from RNA. MiXCR was run by TCRdb on the multiplex PCR reads, yielding one entry per CDR3 protein. The sample has roughly 120,000 distinct CDR3 sequences, 20% to 30% seen once; the top ten hold around a third. The TCR was taken from a human donor with low-grade glioma or glioblastoma, undergoing nonglioma brain surgery, or in good health (not recorded which). The chain combines TRBV20-1 with TRBJ2-7, with D hard to call. Sequenced material: glioma tissue, nonneoplastic brain tissue, or PBMCs (not recorded which). CDR3 in amino acids: CSAREGNSHEQYF. CDR3 DNA sequence: TGCAGTGCTAGAGAGGGCAACTCCCACGAGCAGTACTTC.